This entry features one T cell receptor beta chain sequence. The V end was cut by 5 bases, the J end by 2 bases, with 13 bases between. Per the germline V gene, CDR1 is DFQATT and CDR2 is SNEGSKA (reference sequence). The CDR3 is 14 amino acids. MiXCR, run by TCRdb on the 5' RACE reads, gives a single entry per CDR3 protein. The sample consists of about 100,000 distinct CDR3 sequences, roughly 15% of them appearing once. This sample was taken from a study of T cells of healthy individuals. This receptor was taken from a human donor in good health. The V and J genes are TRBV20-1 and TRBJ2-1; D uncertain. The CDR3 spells CSASHSTAYNEQFF. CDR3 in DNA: TGCAGTGCTTCTCACTCGACTGCCTACAATGAGCAGTTCTTC.